This TCR beta chain is drawn from a study of T cells after yellow fever vaccination. About the study: SMART-Seq v4 Ultra Low Input prepared the low-cell-number fractions. General observations from the study: Weaker overall was a secondary response that nonetheless peaked faster, on day 5 versus 15. FACS-sorted repertoires could harbor abundant contaminating bulk-population clonotypes. Post-booster repertoires contained most primary-vaccination clones again (around 96% CD4, approximately 88% CD8).

TCRdb re-analysed the 5' RACE reads in MiXCR, keeping a single row per CDR3 protein. The table shows 140,000 to 150,000 distinct CDR3 sequences, with under 8% occurring only once. This clonotype was found many times. Its antigen is as yet unknown. Trimming stripped 2 bases from V and 4 bases from J, with 8 bases between. This CDR3 spans 13 amino acids. The receptor was isolated from a man under 40 who received the YFV17D yellow fever vaccine. This chain uses TRBV12-3 or TRBV12-4 with TRBJ1-2, with a tentative D call TRBD1 (5 bases). The sequencing here drew on CD4+ T cells sorted from PBMCs, taken 10 days after the yellow fever booster vaccination. Here the CDR3 DNA reads TGTGCCAGCAGTTTATCCAGGGTCTATGGCTACACCTTC. Its protein product is CASSLSRVYGYTF.